These T cell receptor beta chains were read from a single sample in a study of T cells in localized non-small cell lung cancer. The protocol was immunoSEQ multiplex PCR, while the TCRdb copy is restricted to in-frame clones and leaves out a portion. Of tens of thousands of clones in the sample, about 86% were seen once. The specimen comprised peripheral blood, sampled before any cancer treatment. All receptors come from a woman aged 18-49 years with stage III lung adenocarcinoma. Each CDR3 is given with its conserved first and last residue. A D gene is named only where the DNA matches it firmly. Expanded clones get a size class; other rows say once, few or many, or leave the size out.

>TRBV7-3|TRBJ2-7|-|-
CASSLHSERSYEQYF
TGTGCCAGCAGCTTACACTCTGAGCGGTCCTACGAGCAGTACTTC
>TRBV2|TRBJ2-1|-|TRBD2
CASSELAGGGIEQFF
TGTGCCAGCAGTGAATTAGCGGGGGGAGGTATTGAGCAGTTCTTC
>TRBV19|TRBJ1-2|-|-
CASSIPSLRIYGYTF
TGTGCCAGTAGTATTCCCAGTTTGCGGATTTATGGCTACACCTTC
>TRBV7-9|TRBJ1-2|medium-sized|TRBD1
CASRETGHYTF
TGTGCCAGCAGGGAGACAGGGCACTACACCTTC
>TRBV6-5|TRBJ1-6|few|-
CASSRGPNSPLHF
TGTGCCAGCAGTCGAGGACCTAATTCACCCCTCCACTTT
>TRBV7-9|TRBJ2-3|-|-
CASSRETGAGGDTQYF
TGTGCCAGCAGCCGAGAGACGGGGGCTGGTGGAGATACGCAGTATTTT
>TRBV7-2|TRBJ1-4|-|TRBD1
CASSTRTGGRVNEKLFF
TGTGCCAGCAGCACCCGGACAGGGGGTCGGGTAAATGAAAAACTGTTTTTT
>TRBV5-8|TRBJ1-4|-|-
CASSLGTATNEKLFF
TGTGCCAGCAGCTTGGGGACAGCAACTAATGAAAAACTGTTTTTT
>TRBV7-9|TRBJ2-5|-|-
CASSLEPEETQYF
TGTGCCAGCAGCTTAGAACCAGAAGAGACCCAGTACTTC
>TRBV2|TRBJ1-1|-|-
CASKVRNTEAFF
TGTGCCAGCAAAGTAAGGAACACTGAAGCTTTCTTT
>TRBV2|TRBJ1-2|-|-
CASSEALGWAVYGYTF
TGTGCCAGCAGTGAAGCGCTGGGTTGGGCGGTATATGGCTACACCTTC
>TRBV7-2|TRBJ2-1|-|-
CASSLARRDEQFF
TGTGCCAGCAGCTTAGCTCGGAGGGATGAGCAGTTCTTC
>TRBV19|TRBJ1-4|-|-
CASSIGTRKEKLFF
TGTGCCAGTAGTATAGGAACACGGAAGGAAAAACTGTTTTTT
>TRBV10-3|TRBJ2-1|-|TRBD2
CAIRMSGEQGGGLNEQFF
TGTGCCATCAGAATGTCGGGGGAGCAGGGCGGGGGGCTCAATGAGCAGTTCTTC
>TRBV30|TRBJ1-2|-|-
CAWSRSFTRANYGYTF
TGTGCCTGGAGTCGTTCCTTTACCCGGGCGAACTATGGCTACACCTTC
>TRBV5-1|TRBJ2-3|-|-
CASSLKPEWGTDTQYF
TGCGCCAGCAGCTTGAAGCCCGAGTGGGGCACAGATACGCAGTATTTT
>TRBV6-5|TRBJ1-3|-|TRBD1
CASSPDRGSGNTIYF
TGTGCCAGCAGTCCCGACAGGGGTAGTGGAAACACCATATATTTT
>TRBV4-1|TRBJ1-3|-|TRBD1
CASSQIFPTNRGGNTIYF
TGCGCCAGCAGCCAAATATTCCCCACAAACAGGGGTGGAAACACCATATATTTT
>TRBV4-1|TRBJ1-6|once|-
CASSQERTSSPLHF
TGCGCCAGCAGCCAAGAAAGGACGAGCTCACCCCTCCACTTT
>TRBV7-9|TRBJ2-5|once|TRBD1
CASSPGTGGVLETQYF
TGTGCCAGCAGCCCAGGAACAGGGGGCGTATTGGAGACCCAGTACTTC
>TRBV7-3|TRBJ2-1|once|TRBD2
CASSLVSGGAYNEQFF
TGTGCCAGCAGCTTAGTAAGCGGGGGGGCCTACAATGAGCAGTTCTTC
>TRBV9|TRBJ2-7|-|TRBD2
CASSSSSGGYEQYF
TGTGCCAGCAGCTCCTCGAGCGGGGGCTACGAGCAGTACTTC
>TRBV6-1|TRBJ2-7|-|-
CASSEAASYEQYF
TGTGCCAGCAGTGAGGCTGCGTCCTACGAGCAGTACTTC